Listed below are T cell receptor beta chains from one sample, sequenced in a study of naive and memory T cell subsets. From the UMI-ligation and nested PCR reads, TCRdb called clonotypes with MiXCR, one entry per CDR3 protein. The sample holds about 150,000 distinct CDR3 sequences; 15% to 20% are singletons and the top ten take 0.14% to 0.15%. The specimen was naive CD4+ T cells from blood. The receptors stem from a human donor in good health. CDR3s include the opening cysteine and the closing phenylalanine or tryptophan. A D gene is named only where the DNA matches it firmly. A clone size is listed for some rows: how often the clone was seen (once, few, many), or a class if it is expanded.

V: TRBV3-1
J: TRBJ2-5
D: TRBD2
size: few
CDR3: CASSQGSGTYQETQYF
DNA: TGTGCCAGCAGCCAAGGAAGCGGGACGTACCAAGAGACCCAGTACTTC

V: TRBV29-1
J: TRBJ2-1
D: TRBD2
size: .
CDR3: CSVVLAASYNEQFF
DNA: TGCAGCGTTGTACTAGCGGCCTCCTACAATGAGCAGTTCTTC

V: TRBV30
J: TRBJ2-7
D: TRBD1
size: few
CDR3: CAWDRQGIGGYEQYF
DNA: TGTGCCTGGGATCGACAGGGGATTGGGGGCTACGAGCAGTACTTC

V: TRBV6-5
J: TRBJ1-5
D: .
size: few
CDR3: CASRRDRRGPQHF
DNA: TGTGCCAGCAGGAGGGACCGACGGGGGCCCCAGCATTTT

V: TRBV7-2
J: TRBJ1-1
D: TRBD1
size: .
CDR3: CASSLSDRGGTVAFF
DNA: TGTGCCAGCAGCTTATCGGACAGGGGAGGGACTGTAGCTTTCTTT

V: TRBV29-1
J: TRBJ2-4
D: .
size: .
CDR3: CSVEDGENIQYF
DNA: TGCAGCGTTGAAGACGGGGAAAACATTCAGTACTTC

V: TRBV28
J: TRBJ2-1
D: TRBD2
size: .
CDR3: CASSAPGLAGRYNEQFF
DNA: TGTGCCAGCAGTGCTCCGGGACTAGCGGGAAGGTACAATGAGCAGTTCTTC

V: TRBV6-5
J: TRBJ1-3
D: .
size: .
CDR3: CASRTIRSSGNTIYF
DNA: TGTGCCAGCAGAACGATCAGGAGCTCTGGAAACACCATATATTTT

V: TRBV5-6
J: TRBJ2-1
D: .
size: .
CDR3: CASSFDARPVTNEQFF
DNA: TGTGCCAGCAGCTTCGATGCGCGGCCCGTAACGAATGAGCAGTTCTTC

V: TRBV5-1
J: TRBJ2-7
D: TRBD1
size: few
CDR3: CASRAGTASYEQYF
DNA: TGCGCCAGCAGGGCCGGGACAGCGTCCTACGAGCAGTACTTC

V: TRBV28
J: TRBJ2-7
D: TRBD2
size: .
CDR3: CASSPPVGGRPSDEQYF
DNA: TGTGCCAGCAGTCCCCCTGTGGGCGGGAGGCCGTCGGACGAGCAGTACTTC

V: TRBV7-6
J: TRBJ2-2
D: .
size: few
CDR3: CASSRPAGELFF
DNA: TGTGCCAGCAGCCGCCCCGCCGGGGAGCTGTTTTTT

V: TRBV7-9
J: TRBJ2-1
D: TRBD2
size: many
CDR3: CASSRGSGRAYEQFF
DNA: TGTGCCAGCAGCCGCGGGAGCGGGAGGGCCTATGAGCAGTTCTTC

V: TRBV25-1
J: TRBJ2-4
D: .
size: .
CDR3: CASSGGLLPSTQGNIQYF
DNA: TGTGCCAGCAGTGGCGGCCTTCTTCCTAGTACTCAAGGAAACATTCAGTACTTC

V: TRBV20-1
J: TRBJ1-5
D: TRBD1
size: .
CDR3: CSARLPLGQGENSNQPQHF
DNA: TGCAGTGCTCGACTACCGTTGGGACAGGGAGAAAATAGCAATCAGCCCCAGCATTTT

V: TRBV28
J: TRBJ2-7
D: .
size: .
CDR3: CASSLPASSYEQYF
DNA: TGTGCCAGCAGTTTACCCGCGTCCTCCTACGAGCAGTACTTC

V: TRBV3-1
J: TRBJ2-7
D: TRBD1
size: .
CDR3: CASSLGQGSSYEQYF
DNA: TGTGCCAGCAGCCTCGGACAGGGTAGCTCCTACGAGCAGTACTTC

V: TRBV20-1
J: TRBJ2-2
D: TRBD2
size: .
CDR3: CSARAVLGASGAGELFF
DNA: TGCAGTGCTAGAGCAGTTCTCGGGGCTAGCGGGGCCGGGGAGCTGTTTTTT

V: TRBV28
J: TRBJ2-3
D: TRBD2
size: .
CDR3: CATRRGAPASGNPPNSDTQYF
DNA: TGTGCCACCCGCCGGGGGGCGCCGGCTAGCGGGAACCCTCCTAACTCGGATACGCAGTATTTT

V: TRBV5-1
J: TRBJ1-1
D: TRBD1
size: few
CDR3: CASRRTGGGTEAFF
DNA: TGCGCCAGCAGAAGGACAGGGGGGGGAACTGAAGCTTTCTTT

V: TRBV11-2
J: TRBJ1-5
D: .
size: few
CDR3: CASSLEGSSNQPQHF
DNA: TGTGCCAGCAGCTTAGAGGGATCCAGCAATCAGCCCCAGCATTTT

V: TRBV10-3
J: TRBJ2-4
D: TRBD1
size: few
CDR3: CAISGTGGPLDIQYF
DNA: TGTGCCATCAGTGGGACAGGGGGCCCATTGGACATTCAGTACTTC

V: TRBV28
J: TRBJ1-1
D: .
size: few
CDR3: CASSLKRLEAFF
DNA: TGTGCCAGCAGTTTAAAACGGCTTGAAGCTTTCTTT

V: TRBV10-3
J: TRBJ2-7
D: TRBD1
size: .
CDR3: CAISPGQPYEQYF
DNA: TGTGCCATCAGTCCGGGACAGCCTTACGAGCAGTACTTC

V: TRBV5-5
J: TRBJ1-4
D: .
size: few
CDR3: CASSLRTRHNEKLFF
DNA: TGTGCCAGCAGCCTCCGGACCCGACACAATGAAAAACTGTTTTTT

V: TRBV5-4
J: TRBJ2-5
D: .
size: .
CDR3: CASSLAAGIQETQYF
DNA: TGTGCCAGCAGCTTGGCTGCAGGGATTCAAGAGACCCAGTACTTC

V: TRBV5-1
J: TRBJ2-1
D: TRBD2
size: few
CDR3: CASSLALTSGHNEQFF
DNA: TGCGCCAGCAGCTTGGCCTTAACTAGCGGCCACAATGAGCAGTTCTTC

V: TRBV20-1
J: TRBJ1-1
D: .
size: few
CDR3: CSARTPGNTEAFF
DNA: TGCAGTGCTAGAACCCCAGGGAACACTGAAGCTTTCTTT

V: TRBV20-1
J: TRBJ2-1
D: TRBD2
size: many
CDR3: CSAPGLADSYNEQFF
DNA: TGCAGTGCTCCGGGACTAGCGGATTCCTACAATGAGCAGTTCTTC

V: TRBV7-9
J: TRBJ1-1
D: .
size: .
CDR3: CASSLVYSSEAFF
DNA: TGTGCCAGCAGCTTAGTATACAGCTCTGAAGCTTTCTTT

V: TRBV10-1
J: TRBJ2-6
D: .
size: .
CDR3: CASSDKRSGANVLTF
DNA: TGCGCCAGCAGTGATAAAAGGTCTGGGGCCAACGTCCTGACTTTC

V: TRBV19
J: TRBJ1-1
D: .
size: .
CDR3: CASSMEVDLRAAFF
DNA: TGTGCCAGTAGTATGGAGGTGGATCTTCGTGCAGCTTTCTTT

V: TRBV11-2
J: TRBJ1-1
D: .
size: few
CDR3: CASSLEPGGTEAFF
DNA: TGTGCCAGCAGCTTAGAGCCCGGTGGCACTGAAGCTTTCTTT

V: TRBV7-9
J: TRBJ2-3
D: .
size: many
CDR3: CASSQPGRGTDTQYF
DNA: TGTGCCAGCAGCCAACCGGGGCGAGGCACAGATACGCAGTATTTT

V: TRBV28
J: TRBJ2-5
D: TRBD2
size: few
CDR3: CASSLGGGRGETQYF
DNA: TGTGCCAGCAGTCTAGGCGGGGGGCGGGGAGAGACCCAGTACTTC

V: TRBV30
J: TRBJ1-1
D: TRBD1
size: few
CDR3: CAWGQGFEAFF
DNA: TGTGCCTGGGGACAGGGATTTGAAGCTTTCTTT

V: TRBV5-6
J: TRBJ1-4
D: .
size: few
CDR3: CASSADMDSREF
DNA: TGTGCCAGCAGCGCAGATATGGACAGCCGGGAATTT

V: TRBV7-2
J: TRBJ2-7
D: .
size: .
CDR3: CASSLGRNSYEQYF
DNA: TGTGCCAGCAGCTTAGGCAGGAACTCCTACGAGCAGTACTTC

V: TRBV4-1
J: TRBJ2-2
D: .
size: .
CDR3: CASSHGPGQNTGELFF
DNA: TGCGCCAGCAGCCATGGTCCGGGACAGAACACCGGGGAGCTGTTTTTT

V: TRBV15
J: TRBJ1-4
D: .
size: .
CDR3: CATSSSGTPNEKLFF
DNA: TGTGCCACCAGCTCTTCCGGGACACCGAATGAAAAACTGTTTTTT

V: TRBV12-3/TRBV12-4
J: TRBJ2-7
D: TRBD2
size: .
CDR3: CASSLRTSGPYEQYF
DNA: TGTGCCAGCAGTTTACGGACTAGCGGACCTTACGAGCAGTACTTC

V: TRBV30
J: TRBJ2-3
D: .
size: .
CDR3: CAWSVRRATTDTQYF
DNA: TGTGCCTGGAGTGTACGTAGAGCGACCACAGATACGCAGTATTTT

V: TRBV9
J: TRBJ2-1
D: TRBD1
size: few
CDR3: CASSGRQGDKASAANEQFF
DNA: TGTGCCAGCAGCGGAAGACAGGGAGACAAAGCCTCCGCGGCCAATGAGCAGTTCTTC

V: TRBV6-6
J: TRBJ1-5
D: TRBD1
size: .
CDR3: CASRPTGTAPSRPQHF
DNA: TGTGCCAGCAGACCTACCGGGACAGCGCCCTCCCGGCCCCAGCATTTT

V: TRBV9
J: TRBJ2-1
D: TRBD2
size: few
CDR3: CASSVDGAGDYNEQFF
DNA: TGTGCCAGCAGCGTAGACGGAGCGGGGGACTACAATGAGCAGTTCTTC

V: TRBV10-3
J: TRBJ1-3
D: TRBD1
size: .
CDR3: CAFGQGPGNTIYF
DNA: TGTGCCTTTGGACAGGGGCCCGGAAACACCATATATTTT

V: TRBV11-2
J: TRBJ1-1
D: .
size: .
CDR3: CASSADLNTEAFF
DNA: TGTGCCAGCTCCGCGGACTTGAACACTGAAGCTTTCTTC

V: TRBV12-3/TRBV12-4
J: TRBJ2-7
D: .
size: .
CDR3: CASSPAYEQYF
DNA: TGTGCCAGCAGTCCCGCCTACGAGCAGTACTTC

V: TRBV18
J: TRBJ2-1
D: .
size: few
CDR3: CASSPPLSSRTYNEQFF
DNA: TGTGCCAGCTCACCACCTTTGTCTAGCCGTACCTACAATGAGCAGTTCTTC

V: TRBV7-2
J: TRBJ2-4
D: .
size: few
CDR3: CASSLRASQNIQYF
DNA: TGTGCCAGCAGCTTAAGGGCCAGCCAAAACATTCAGTACTTC

V: TRBV29-1
J: TRBJ2-7
D: TRBD1
size: .
CDR3: CSAQKGTGSSYEQYF
DNA: TGCAGCGCGCAGAAGGGGACAGGGAGCTCCTACGAGCAGTACTTC

V: TRBV5-1
J: TRBJ2-6
D: .
size: few
CDR3: CASSSSVSGANVLTF
DNA: TGCGCCAGCAGCTCCTCCGTCTCTGGGGCCAACGTCCTGACTTTC

V: TRBV20-1
J: TRBJ1-2
D: .
size: few
CDR3: CSARGVRHKAEGYTF
DNA: TGCAGTGCTAGGGGGGTACGGCATAAGGCGGAAGGCTACACCTTC

V: TRBV18
J: TRBJ2-3
D: TRBD2
size: .
CDR3: CASSPLAGGTDTQYF
DNA: TGTGCCAGCTCACCTCTAGCGGGTGGCACAGATACGCAGTATTTT